A single sample is the source of the 17 T cell receptor beta chains below, sequenced in a study of Ad26.COV2.S vaccination and SARS-CoV-2 variants. This table comes from immunoSEQ multiplex PCR, and its TCRdb copy is limited to in-frame clones, with some not included. Counted here are a few hundred thousand clones, about nine tenths occurring once; the ten biggest clones make up 1.5% to 2%. The treatment is: about 20 received Ad26.COV2.S at low or high dose, single or two shots; about 5 received placebo; per-sample allocation not given. Sampling happened 63 days after the first vaccine or placebo injection. This sample comprised peripheral blood, obtained in a trial of Ad26.COV2.S vaccine versus placebo. The receptors here all came from a person between 18 and 65 years old who received the Ad26.COV2.S COVID-19 vaccine or a placebo.

This clone was detected only once. V and J are TRBV6-5 and TRBJ1-1; D not resolved. Germline V gene sequence: CDR1 MNHEY, CDR2 SVGAGI. The CDR3 sequence is 12 residues long. V lost 6 bases and J lost 3, with 8 bases in between. The CDR3 protein is CASSPGHTEAFF. CDR3 sequence (DNA): TGTGCCAGCAGCCCCGGACACACTGAAGCTTTCTTT.

J is TRBJ1-3 and V is TRBV7-3; a weak D match, TRBD1 (5 bases). V was shortened by 5 bases and J by 4 bases, with 9 bases between the two germline ends. CDR3 length equals 13 residues. Germline V gene lookup returns CDR1 SGHTA and CDR2 FQGTGA. CDR3: CASSPGPGNTIYF. In nucleotides, the CDR3 is TGTGCCAGCAGCCCGGGACCAGGAAACACCATATATTTT. Filled out from reference TRBV7-3 and TRBJ1-3, the complete variable domain reads GAGVSQTPSNKVTEKGKYVELRCDPISGHTALYWYRQSLGQGPEFLIYFQGTGAADDSGLPNDRFFAVRPEGSVSTLKIQRTERGDSAVYLCASSPGPGNTIYFGEGSWLTVV.

The gene calls are TRBV11-3 and TRBJ2-7, with D possibly TRBD1 on 6 matching bases. The CDR3 runs to 15 residues. The V gene's germline CDR1 is SGHNT and CDR2 YENEEA. V lost 2 bases to trimming and J lost 5 bases, with 16 bases between them. CDR3 DNA sequence: TGTGCCAGCAGCTTATTCGGCCAGGGGCCCAACGAGCAGTACTTC. Translated: CASSLFGQGPNEQYF.

This sequence joins TRBV27 and TRBJ2-5; D perhaps matches TRBD1 (6 bases). The CDR3 is 14 amino acids. Germline V gene lookup returns CDR1 MNHEY and CDR2 SMNVEV (reference sequence). Trimming took 4 bases from V and 7 from J, leaving 16 bases between them. The CDR3 nucleotides read TGTGCCAGCAGTTATTCCGACAGGTCCGGGACCCAGTACTTC. This sequence encodes CASSYSDRSGTQYF.

The J gene is TRBJ2-2, the V gene TRBV20-1, with 7 bases that match TRBD2. CDR3 length equals 15 residues. The germline CDR1 and CDR2 sequences are DFQATT and SNEGSKA (reference sequence). The V segment lost 3 bases and the J segment 1 base; nucleotides outside the gene matches: 5. The CDR3 region has the DNA TGCAGTGCTAGTCGTCTAGCGGTGAACACCGGGGAGCTGTTTTTT. It encodes CSASRLAVNTGELFF.

J is TRBJ2-7 and V is TRBV5-6, with TRBD2 as a possible D gene (6 bases). Trimming left V 2 bases short and J 5 bases short, with 14 bases between. The CDR3 length is 14 residues. CDR1 is SGHDT and CDR2 is YYEEEE in the germline V gene. DNA of the CDR3: TGTGCCAGCAGCTTCGGGACTTTCGGCAACGAGCAGTACTTC. Its protein is CASSFGTFGNEQYF.

V is TRBV11-2 and J is TRBJ2-5, with 12 bases aligning to TRBD1. The V gene's germline CDR1 is SGHAT and CDR2 FQNNGV. The V and J ends lost 2 bases and 4 bases, in that order; junction bases with no gene match: 5. This CDR3 spans 16 amino acids. The CDR3 nucleotides are TGTGCCAGCAGCTTAAGAGGGACAGGGGGCTTAGAGACCCAGTACTTC. Its protein product is CASSLRGTGGLETQYF.

This rearrangement joins TRBV10-1 to TRBJ2-1, with TRBD2 identical over 10 bases. Germline V lookup: CDR1 WNHNN, CDR2 SYGVQD (reference sequence). V trimming: 6 bases; J trimming: 9 bases; junction bases outside the gene matches: 11. CDR3 size: 15 residues. The chain's CDR3 is CASSQRAGGRAEQFF. The CDR3 bases are TGCGCCAGCAGCCAAAGAGCGGGAGGGCGGGCTGAGCAGTTCTTC.

This sequence joins TRBV4-1 and TRBJ2-5; unclear D gene. From germline, CDR1 is MGHRA and CDR2 YSYEKL. V was cut by 0 bases and J by 4 bases, with 12 bases left in between. The CDR3 runs 15 residues. CDR3 region: CASSQEGPWRETQYF. The CDR3 DNA reads as TGCGCCAGCAGCCAAGAAGGACCCTGGCGAGAGACCCAGTACTTC.

The chain employs TRBV7-2 and TRBJ1-5; maybe TRBD1 (6 bases). CDR3 length: 15 residues. Between the trimmed V and J ends, which lost 3 bases and 0 bases, there was a span of 9 bases. Germline loops: CDR1 SGHTA, CDR2 FQGNSA. This CDR3 reads CASSFDRSSNQPQHF. The CDR3 nucleotides are TGTGCCAGCAGCTTTGACAGGAGTAGCAATCAGCCCCAGCATTTT.

V and J are TRBV9 and TRBJ2-2, with TRBD1 identical over 9 bases. The length of the CDR3 is 16 residues. J lost 5 bases, V lost 3 bases, and 8 bases had no gene match. Germline V CDR1 and CDR2: SGDLS, YYNGEE. In DNA, the CDR3 is TGTGCCAGCAGCGCCAAGGGACAGGGCGAGACCGGGGAGCTGTTTTTT. The encoded protein is CASSAKGQGETGELFF. Looking up the rest from reference TRBV9 and TRBJ2-2 gives the full variable domain: DSGVTQTPKHLITATGQRVTLRCSPRSGDLSVYWYQQSLDQGLQFLIQYYNGEERAKGNILERFSAQQFPDLHSELNLSSLELGDSALYFCASSAKGQGETGELFFGEGSRLTVL.

The chain has TRBV7-8 and TRBJ2-2; D is possibly TRBD1 (6 bases). The CDR3 extends over 13 amino acids. V dropped 5 bases and J dropped 5 bases, with 9 bases sitting between them. Germline loops: CDR1 SGHVS, CDR2 FQNEAQ. In DNA form, the CDR3 reads TGTGCCAGCAGCAAAGACAGGACCGGGGAGCTGTTTTTT. Its translation is CASSKDRTGELFF.

The J gene is TRBJ1-4, the V gene TRBV2; no firm D call. CDR1 is SNHLY, CDR2 FYNNEI, per germline. The V end was cut by 8 bases, the J end by 7 bases, with 17 bases between. The CDR3 runs 14 residues. Written as DNA, the CDR3 is TGTGCCAGCCGAGGTTGGGAAGTTGGTGAAAAACTGTTTTTT. Its translation: CASRGWEVGEKLFF.

The chain joins TRBV27 to TRBJ2-7; TRBD2 matches at 7 bases. The CDR3 is made up of 13 amino acids. Per the germline V gene, CDR1 is MNHEY and CDR2 is SMNVEV (reference sequence). Trimming removed 8 bases from V and 7 bases from J; junction bases left unmatched: 11. CDR3 sequence (DNA): TGTGCCAGCCGGGGAGGGCCGTTCGGGGAGCAGTACTTC. It is translated as CASRGGPFGEQYF.

This clone occurred a few times. The chain has TRBV30 and TRBJ2-2; D perhaps matches TRBD2 (5 bases). This CDR3 spans 12 amino acids. Trimming cost V 3 bases and J 7 bases, with 9 bases left between them. CDR1 GTSNPN and CDR2 SVGIG come from the germline V gene (reference sequence). The CDR3 region is CAWRIAGGELFF. In nucleotides, the CDR3 is TGTGCCTGGAGGATCGCGGGCGGGGAGCTGTTTTTT.

V gene TRBV14 combines with J gene TRBJ2-7; perhaps TRBD2 as D (5 bases). V was pared by 2 bases and J by 1 base, with 9 bases between. Germline V gene lookup returns CDR1 SGHDN and CDR2 FVKESK. CDR3 length equals 14 residues. The CDR3, as DNA: TGTGCCAGCAGCCAAACCCGGGAATCCTACGAGCAGTACTTC. Its protein is CASSQTRESYEQYF.

This chain links TRBV2 with TRBJ1-1, with D hard to call. This CDR3 contains 15 residues. Germline values: CDR1 SNHLY, CDR2 FYNNEI. With 8 bases removed from V and 0 bases from J, the gap between germline ends came to 16 bases. CDR3 protein: CASSKGPPMNTEAFF. Here the CDR3 DNA reads TGTGCCAGCTCAAAGGGTCCGCCGATGAACACTGAAGCTTTCTTT.